What follows describes a single TCR beta chain. This specimen includes other DNA sequences encoding the same CDR3. Trimming pared 4 bases from V and 1 base from J, leaving 4 bases between. The CDR3 totals 11 residues. CDR1 is SQVTM and CDR2 is ANQGSEA in the germline V gene. The PCR used 60 Vbeta and 13 Jbeta primers. Generated by immunoSEQ multiplex PCR, the TCRdb table keeps only in-frame clones and is missing some. The sample holds some 180,000 clones; 75% to 80% are singletons and the top ten take approximately 2.9%. The entry originates in a study of cytomegalovirus exposure and HLA in healthy donors.

The TCR originated in a female donor in good health and CMV-seronegative. Source material: PBMCs. The rearrangement uses TRBV29-1 and TRBJ1-1; no clear D gene. In nucleotides, the CDR3 is TGCAGCGTTGGGCAGAACACTGAAGCTTTCTTT. Translation: CSVGQNTEAFF.